These 17 T cell receptor beta chains share one sample of origin, sequenced in a study of beta chain features in type 1 diabetes. Expressed TCRB transcripts got sequenced, as all isolated RNA was reverse transcribed. Repertoires were generated with immunoSEQ multiplex PCR, while TCRdb's copy carries only in-frame clones and drops some. The sample holds roughly 300,000 clones, approximately 15% seen once. Material for sequencing was central memory CD4+ T cells from blood. These receptors all stem from a man between 25 and 39 years old in good health.

The rearrangement uses TRBV5-8 and TRBJ2-3; D is perhaps TRBD2 (6 bases). Between the trimmed V and J ends, which lost 6 bases and 3 bases, there was a span of 14 bases. In germline, CDR1 is SGHTS, CDR2 YDEGEE. The CDR3 runs to 14 residues. The CDR3 is CASTLIGGTDTQYF. The CDR3 region has the DNA TGTGCCAGCACACTTATCGGAGGGACAGATACGCAGTATTTT.

This CDR3 reads CASSQPTGAYNEQFF. CDR3 nucleotides: TGTGCCAGCAGCCAACCCACGGGGGCTTACAATGAGCAGTTCTTC. The chain couples TRBV4-2 to TRBJ2-1, with D perhaps given as TRBD1 or TRBD2 (6 bases each). This CDR3 contains 15 residues. From germline, CDR1 is LGHNA and CDR2 YNFKEQ. V was shortened by 2 bases and J by 4 bases, with 12 bases between the two germline ends.

This chain links TRBV9 with TRBJ2-6, with no clear D. The CDR3 has 19 amino acids. V lost 3 bases and J 2 bases, leaving 21 bases between the germline ends. The V gene's germline CDR1 is SGDLS and CDR2 YYNGEE. CDR3 bases: TGTGCCAGCAGCGCCGACCTCCGGCGATTTGGGGCTGGGGCCAACGTCCTGACTTTC. Translated: CASSADLRRFGAGANVLTF.

This chain links TRBV9 with TRBJ2-2, with D uncertain. CDR3 length equals 15 residues. The ends were cut back, 0 bases at V and 6 bases at J, with 12 bases in the middle. Germline lookup yields CDR1 SGDLS and CDR2 YYNGEE. The CDR3 here is CASSVEAGIPGELFF. The CDR3 region has the DNA TGTGCCAGCAGCGTAGAGGCAGGCATTCCCGGGGAGCTGTTTTTT.

The chain links TRBV29-1 to TRBJ1-1; no reliable D call. V was trimmed by 3 bases and J by 4 bases, leaving 12 bases between them. The CDR3 sequence is 13 residues long. CDR1 and CDR2 from the germline V gene are SQVTM and ANQGSEA. The CDR3 region is CSVDSRRATEAFF. CDR3 nucleotides: TGCAGCGTTGACTCCCGAAGGGCCACTGAAGCTTTCTTT.

V and J are TRBV5-6 and TRBJ2-7; the D gene could be TRBD1 or TRBD2 (5 bases each). V dropped 3 bases and J dropped 2 bases, with 9 bases sitting between them. Germline V CDR1 and CDR2: SGHDT, YYEEEE. The CDR3 contains 13 residues. The CDR3 DNA sequence: TGTGCCAGCAGCTGGGACGGGACCTACGAGCAGTACTTC. Encoded protein: CASSWDGTYEQYF.

This clone occurred a few times. CDR3 bases: TGTGCCAGCAGCGCCGGGACCTATGGCTACACCTTC. It specifies CASSAGTYGYTF. The chain recombines TRBV11-2 with TRBJ1-2; tentative D call: TRBD1 (5 bases). CDR1 and CDR2 from the germline V gene are SGHAT and FQNNGV. This CDR3 has 12 amino acids. Trimming pared 5 bases from V and 4 bases from J, leaving 8 bases between.

The sample holds a few counts of this clone. The chain joins TRBV7-9 to TRBJ1-2; no clear D gene. V was clipped by 2 bases and J by 6 bases, with 10 bases between them. This CDR3 spans 13 amino acids. Germline CDR1 reads SEHNR; CDR2 reads FQNEAQ (reference sequence). CDR3 in amino acids: CASSLLRGDGYTF. For the CDR3, the DNA is TGTGCCAGCAGCTTACTCCGTGGGGATGGCTACACCTTC. The full variable domain, rest sourced from reference TRBV7-9 and TRBJ1-2, is DTGVSQNPRHKITKRGQNVTFRCDPISEHNRLYWYRQTLGQGPEFLTYFQNEAQLEKSRLLSDRFSAERPKGSFSTLEIQRTEQGDSAMYLCASSLLRGDGYTFGSGTRLTVV.

The chain uses TRBV7-2 and TRBJ2-5; D is perhaps TRBD1 or TRBD2 (5 bases each). V was pared by 4 bases and J by 1 base, with 10 bases between. CDR3 length: 14 residues. In germline, CDR1 is SGHTA, CDR2 FQGNSA. CDR3 bases: TGTGCCAGCAGCTGGGACGGTCCCCAAGAGACCCAGTACTTC. It is translated as CASSWDGPQETQYF.

This clone was recorded many times. The V and J genes are TRBV10-3 and TRBJ2-3, with D possibly TRBD2 on 5 matching bases. The germline V gene encodes CDR1 ENHRY and CDR2 SYGVKD. The CDR3 is 14 amino acids. V was shortened by 8 bases and J by 11 bases, with 23 bases between the two germline ends. CDR3 residues: CAILIPRTPPVQYF. The CDR3 nucleotides read TGTGCCATCCTCATACCTCGGACTCCTCCGGTGCAGTATTTT.

The CDR3 nucleotides read TGTGCCAGCAGCCGCCGGGGGACTAGCGGGAGTTGGACAGATACGCAGTATTTT. Translation: CASSRRGTSGSWTDTQYF. J is TRBJ2-3 and V is TRBV11-2, with TRBD2 matching 14 bases. CDR3 length: 18 residues. Germline trimming cut 5 bases from V and 3 bases from J; bases unmatched to any gene: 10. CDR1 and CDR2 (germline): SGHAT, FQNNGV.

The chain recombines TRBV2 with TRBJ2-5; 11 nucleotides agree with TRBD2. V lost 11 bases and J lost 5; bases outside the gene matches: 16. Germline V CDR1 and CDR2: SNHLY, FYNNEI. The CDR3 is 16 amino acids. The CDR3 nucleotides read TGTGCCTCCGGCCCTCGACTAGCGGGGCGTGGGGAGACCCAGTACTTC. Translated: CASGPRLAGRGETQYF.

The rearrangement uses TRBV4-3 and TRBJ1-2, with unresolved D. Germline CDR1 and CDR2: LGHNA and YSLEER. The CDR3 contains 13 residues. Trimming left V 0 bases short and J 7 bases short, with 9 bases between. As DNA, the CDR3 is TGCGCCAGCAGCCAAGAGACCTATGGTGGCTACACCTTC. Translating gives CASSQETYGGYTF.

CDR3 bases: TGTGCCAGCAGGCGGTTCGGGGGCTACACCTTC. The encoded protein is CASRRFGGYTF. J is TRBJ1-2 and V is TRBV2; no clear D. Germline V gene lookup returns CDR1 SNHLY and CDR2 FYNNEI. CDR3 size: 11 residues. Trimming took 6 bases from V and 8 from J, leaving 10 bases between them. The variable domain in full, with the rest retrieved from reference TRBV2 and TRBJ1-2, is EPEVTQTPSHQVTQMGQEVILRCVPISNHLYFYWYRQILGQKVEFLVSFYNNEISEKSEIFDDQFSVERPDGSNFTLKIRSTKLEDSAMYFCASRRFGGYTFGSGTRLTVV.

The rearrangement links TRBV7-9 to TRBJ1-2; D perhaps matches TRBD1 (5 bases). The V end lost 4 bases, the J end lost 8 bases, and 11 bases lay between the germline ends. Germline V lookup: CDR1 SEHNR, CDR2 FQNEAQ (reference sequence). This CDR3 comprises 12 residues. CDR3 sequence: CASSSTVVGYTF. In DNA, the CDR3 is TGTGCCAGCAGCTCGACAGTGGTAGGCTACACCTTC.

This clone has only a few counts. Compared with germline, one end of the junction differs, possibly owing to a read error. The chain is built from TRBV30 and TRBJ2-2; tentative D call: TRBD2 (5 bases). Germline V gene lookup returns CDR1 GTSNPN and CDR2 SVGIG (reference sequence). The CDR3 spans 14 residues. CDR3 protein: CAWTWTGNTGELFF. CDR3 nucleotide sequence: TGTGCTTGGACGTGGACTGGAAACACCGGGGAGCTGTTTTTT.

This clone came up a few times. The chain links TRBV5-1 to TRBJ2-2; perhaps D is TRBD1 or TRBD2 (5 bases each). Germline-derived CDR1 and CDR2 are SGHRS and YFSETQ. The CDR3 has 14 amino acids. V lost 0 bases to trimming and J lost 8 bases, with 11 bases between them. The CDR3 loop is CASSLVGAGGELFF. The CDR3 DNA follows: TGCGCCAGCAGCTTGGTCGGGGCTGGAGGGGAGCTGTTTTTT.